The 5 T cell receptor beta chains below come from one sample, sequenced in a study of T cell responses to AZD1222 COVID-19 vaccine. Produced via immunoSEQ multiplex PCR; TCRdb's table is partial and in-frame only. The sample records some 99,000 clones, 91% being singletons. This specimen was peripheral blood, taken on day 0 of AZD1222 vaccination. The source is an adult in good health.

This chain links TRBV6-6 with TRBJ1-3, with D unclear. From germline, CDR1 is MNHNY and CDR2 SVGAGI (reference sequence). CDR3 size: 15 residues. The germline V and J ends were trimmed by 2 bases and 0 bases, with 8 bases remaining between them. The CDR3 nucleotides are TGTGCCAGCAGTTACCCAGGAAACTCTGGAAACACCATATATTTT. It encodes CASSYPGNSGNTIYF.

The rearrangement joins TRBV18 to TRBJ1-1, with D perhaps matching TRBD1 (6 bases). V lost 4 bases and J 0 bases, leaving 9 bases between the germline ends. Germline lookup yields CDR1 KGHSH and CDR2 LQKENI. CDR3 size: 14 residues. The CDR3 spells CASSLGGMNTEAFF. CDR3 nucleotides: TGTGCCAGCTCACTCGGGGGCATGAACACTGAAGCTTTCTTT.

The count of this clone is one. This chain joins TRBV6-6 and TRBJ1-4; D remains unclear. V lost 8 bases and J lost 0, with 7 bases in between. This CDR3 has 13 amino acids. The V gene's germline CDR1 is MNHNY and CDR2 SVGAGI (reference sequence). DNA for the CDR3: TGTGCCAGCCAGGTGACAACTAATGAAAAACTGTTTTTT. Its protein is CASQVTTNEKLFF.

This clone was counted a single time. The chain recombines TRBV7-2 with TRBJ2-2; 13 bases match TRBD2. Germline CDR1 SGHTA, CDR2 FQGNSA. Trimming took 5 bases from V and 0 from J; bases not matched to a gene: 9. This CDR3 region has 19 residues. CDR3 region: CASSPLGLAGVSNTGELFF. Here the CDR3 DNA reads TGTGCCAGCAGCCCCCTAGGACTAGCGGGGGTGTCGAACACCGGGGAGCTGTTTTTT. Using reference TRBV7-2 and TRBJ2-2 for the parts outside the CDR3, the full variable domain is GAGVSQSPSNKVTEKGKDVELRCDPISGHTALYWYRQSLGQGLEFLIYFQGNSAPDKSGLPSDRFSAERTGGSVSTLTIQRTQQEDSAVYLCASSPLGLAGVSNTGELFFGEGSRLTVL.

The chain uses TRBV6-5 and TRBJ1-5, with 9 bases aligning to TRBD1. CDR1 is MNHEY and CDR2 is SVGAGI in the germline V gene. Trimming removed 8 bases from V and 5 bases from J; junction bases left unmatched: 10. CDR3 length: 15 residues. CDR3 in DNA: TGTGCCAGCCGAACTACAGGGGGCGGGGATCAGCCCCAGCATTTT. Amino acids: CASRTTGGGDQPQHF.